This note documents a single T cell receptor (beta chain) sequence. No antigen is known for it. Germline V CDR1 and CDR2: SQVTM, ANQGSEA. The CDR3 is 15 residues long. With 4 bases clipped from V and 11 bases from J, the junction kept 15 bases outside the gene matches. Genomic DNA acted as the template from which TCR beta VDJ combination and CDR3 sequence profiling were carried out. One entry per CDR3 protein results from TCRdb running MiXCR on the reads. The table lists just over 200,000 distinct CDR3 sequences, 55% to 65% of them singletons. All patients picked for sequencing had shown, by flow cytometry, an expansion of CD8+CD57+ cells. Each patient had severe acquired aplastic anemia. By the time of blood sampling, patients had still received no therapy. The data belong to a study of CD8+CD57+ T cells in acquired aplastic anemia. Study-level information: The sorted CD4+ and CD8+ cells yielded an average roughly 3 ug of DNA.

General study points: In common between the patients and the controls were nearly 30 CD8+ CDR3 sequences.

The specimen was sorted CD4+, CD8+, or CD8+CD57+ T cells (not recorded which) from PBMCs. The source of this sequence is a human donor with aplastic anemia. The chain joins TRBV29-1 to TRBJ2-7, with 12 bases identical to TRBD2. The chain's CDR3 is CSVARRGTSGWKEYF. In DNA, the CDR3 is TGCAGCGTTGCCCGAAGGGGGACTAGCGGGTGGAAGGAGTACTTC.